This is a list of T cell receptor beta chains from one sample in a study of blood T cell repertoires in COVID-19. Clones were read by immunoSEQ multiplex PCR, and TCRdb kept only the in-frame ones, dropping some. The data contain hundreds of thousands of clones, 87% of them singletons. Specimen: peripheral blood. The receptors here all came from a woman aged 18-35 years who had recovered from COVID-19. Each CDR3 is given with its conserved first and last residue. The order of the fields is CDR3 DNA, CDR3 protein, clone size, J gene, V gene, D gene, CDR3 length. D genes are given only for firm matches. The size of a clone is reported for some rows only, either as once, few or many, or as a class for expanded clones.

CDR3 DNA: TGTGCCAGCAGTTACCTTCTGGGGCCCAACACTGAAGCTTTCTTT
CDR3 protein: CASSYLLGPNTEAFF
clone size: -
J gene: TRBJ1-1
V gene: TRBV6-2/TRBV6-3
D gene: -
CDR3 length: 15

CDR3 DNA: TGTGCCTGGATGGGGACTCCAGCCATCTACGAGCAGTACTTC
CDR3 protein: CAWMGTPAIYEQYF
clone size: -
J gene: TRBJ2-7
V gene: TRBV30
D gene: -
CDR3 length: 14

CDR3 DNA: TGTGCCTGGAGTTGGAGCCGGAGTGGCTACACCTTC
CDR3 protein: CAWSWSRSGYTF
clone size: -
J gene: TRBJ1-2
V gene: TRBV30
D gene: -
CDR3 length: 12

CDR3 DNA: TGTGCCAGTAGTGACAGGGGGCTCCTTAACACTGAAGCTTTCTTT
CDR3 protein: CASSDRGLLNTEAFF
clone size: -
J gene: TRBJ1-1
V gene: TRBV19
D gene: TRBD1
CDR3 length: 15

CDR3 DNA: TGTGCCAGCAGCTTAGGAGTGGGGGAGGTCGAGCAGTACTTC
CDR3 protein: CASSLGVGEVEQYF
clone size: -
J gene: TRBJ2-7
V gene: TRBV7-9
D gene: -
CDR3 length: 14

CDR3 DNA: TGTGCCAGTAGTAGAGAGACAGGGCGGCAGCCTGAAGCTTTCTTT
CDR3 protein: CASSRETGRQPEAFF
clone size: -
J gene: TRBJ1-1
V gene: TRBV19
D gene: TRBD1
CDR3 length: 15

CDR3 DNA: TGTGCCAGCAGCTCCGGGATATCTAACTATGGCTACACCTTC
CDR3 protein: CASSSGISNYGYTF
clone size: -
J gene: TRBJ1-2
V gene: TRBV11-1
D gene: -
CDR3 length: 14

CDR3 DNA: TGTGCCAGTAGTATAGTGGACGGGAGAGTAGGCAATGAGCAGTTCTTC
CDR3 protein: CASSIVDGRVGNEQFF
clone size: -
J gene: TRBJ2-1
V gene: TRBV19
D gene: -
CDR3 length: 16

CDR3 DNA: TGTGCCAGCCTCATTCCCGGACTAGCGGGCCCCACAGATACGCAGTATTTT
CDR3 protein: CASLIPGLAGPTDTQYF
clone size: -
J gene: TRBJ2-3
V gene: TRBV7-9
D gene: TRBD2
CDR3 length: 17

CDR3 DNA: TGTGCCAGCAGCCAAGCGGAGACAGGGCCCTACGAGCAGTACTTC
CDR3 protein: CASSQAETGPYEQYF
clone size: once
J gene: TRBJ2-7
V gene: TRBV3-1/TRBV3-2
D gene: TRBD1
CDR3 length: 15

CDR3 DNA: TGCGCCAGCAGCCAAGACCAGCGCGCCACAGATACGCAGTATTTT
CDR3 protein: CASSQDQRATDTQYF
clone size: few
J gene: TRBJ2-3
V gene: TRBV4-3
D gene: -
CDR3 length: 15

CDR3 DNA: TGTGCCACACAAGCGGGAGCGGACACCGGGGAGCTGTTTTTT
CDR3 protein: CATQAGADTGELFF
clone size: -
J gene: TRBJ2-2
V gene: TRBV10-3
D gene: TRBD2
CDR3 length: 14

CDR3 DNA: TGTGCCAGCAGAGGACATTTGAACACTGAAGCTTTCTTT
CDR3 protein: CASRGHLNTEAFF
clone size: -
J gene: TRBJ1-1
V gene: TRBV7-3
D gene: -
CDR3 length: 13

CDR3 DNA: TGCGCCAGCAGCCAAGGAGTAGGGACAGGAGGAGACTACGAGCAGTACTTC
CDR3 protein: CASSQGVGTGGDYEQYF
clone size: few
J gene: TRBJ2-7
V gene: TRBV4-3
D gene: TRBD1
CDR3 length: 17

CDR3 DNA: TGCGCCAGCAGCCAAACCCCACCAGGGTATGGAGGAAACACCATATATTTT
CDR3 protein: CASSQTPPGYGGNTIYF
clone size: -
J gene: TRBJ1-3
V gene: TRBV4-1
D gene: -
CDR3 length: 17

CDR3 DNA: TGTGCCAGCAGCGTAGTAAGGGGGACCCAGTACTTC
CDR3 protein: CASSVVRGTQYF
clone size: -
J gene: TRBJ2-5
V gene: TRBV9
D gene: -
CDR3 length: 12

CDR3 DNA: TGCGCCAGCAGTCATTCCCAGGACAAGACCTACGAGCAGTACTTC
CDR3 protein: CASSHSQDKTYEQYF
clone size: -
J gene: TRBJ2-7
V gene: TRBV23-1
D gene: -
CDR3 length: 15

CDR3 DNA: TGTGCCAGCAGCCCTCGGACAGGTCGAAACACCATATATTTT
CDR3 protein: CASSPRTGRNTIYF
clone size: -
J gene: TRBJ1-3
V gene: TRBV7-2
D gene: TRBD1
CDR3 length: 14

CDR3 DNA: TGTGCCAGCAGCATTGGACTAGCGGGAGGATCGTACAATGAGCAGTTCTTC
CDR3 protein: CASSIGLAGGSYNEQFF
clone size: -
J gene: TRBJ2-1
V gene: TRBV5-4
D gene: TRBD2
CDR3 length: 17

CDR3 DNA: TGTGCCAGCAGCTTGGATACTAGCGGTGGGGGCGAGCAGTACTTC
CDR3 protein: CASSLDTSGGGEQYF
clone size: once
J gene: TRBJ2-7
V gene: TRBV5-6
D gene: TRBD2
CDR3 length: 15

CDR3 DNA: TGTGCCAGCAGTGAATTTCTCGGGACAGGGTGGGGCTACACCTTC
CDR3 protein: CASSEFLGTGWGYTF
clone size: -
J gene: TRBJ1-2
V gene: TRBV25-1
D gene: TRBD1
CDR3 length: 15

CDR3 DNA: TGTGCCAGCAGTCCATATGGGGGGGGCTCTGGAAACACCATATATTTT
CDR3 protein: CASSPYGGGSGNTIYF
clone size: -
J gene: TRBJ1-3
V gene: TRBV2
D gene: -
CDR3 length: 16

CDR3 DNA: TGTGCCAGCAGCTTAGCCCCGGCTAGCTCAGAGACCCAGTACTTC
CDR3 protein: CASSLAPASSETQYF
clone size: -
J gene: TRBJ2-5
V gene: TRBV7-2
D gene: -
CDR3 length: 15

CDR3 DNA: TGTGCCAGCAGCCAAATACGGGAAGCTGGAAACACCATATATTTT
CDR3 protein: CASSQIREAGNTIYF
clone size: -
J gene: TRBJ1-3
V gene: TRBV4-2
D gene: -
CDR3 length: 15

CDR3 DNA: TGCGCCAGCAGCTTCAGGGATTCCGGGGCCAACGTCCTGACTTTC
CDR3 protein: CASSFRDSGANVLTF
clone size: -
J gene: TRBJ2-6
V gene: TRBV5-1
D gene: -
CDR3 length: 15

CDR3 DNA: TGTGCCAGCAGCCAGCACCCCCAGCGGACTAGCCTCGCAGGAAGCACCGGGGAGCTGTTTTTT
CDR3 protein: CASSQHPQRTSLAGSTGELFF
clone size: -
J gene: TRBJ2-2
V gene: TRBV4-2
D gene: TRBD2
CDR3 length: 21